Following are 12 T cell receptor beta chains from one sample sequenced in a study of CD8+CD57+ T cells in acquired aplastic anemia. Investigators profiled TCR beta VDJ and CDR3 from genomic DNA template. One entry per CDR3 protein results from TCRdb running MiXCR on the reads. The repertoire holds 150,000 to 200,000 distinct CDR3 sequences, roughly half seen once, with 3% to 4% in the top ten. The sequenced patients had an expansion of CD8+CD57+ cells seen by flow cytometry. Specimen: sorted CD4+, CD8+, or CD8+CD57+ T cells (not recorded which) from PBMCs. The receptors come from a human donor with aplastic anemia.

V gene TRBV7-9 combines with J gene TRBJ2-3; D is ambiguous. Per the germline V gene, CDR1 is SEHNR and CDR2 is FQNEAQ (reference sequence). The CDR3 is made up of 14 amino acids. The V end lost 1 base, the J end lost 2 bases, and 7 bases lay between the germline ends. Written as DNA, the CDR3 is TGTGCCAGCAGCTTAGGTAGAAACACAGATACGCAGTATTTT. Its protein is CASSLGRNTDTQYF.

The J gene is TRBJ2-7, the V gene TRBV2; D unresolved. V lost 2 bases to trimming and J lost 3 bases, with 8 bases between them. CDR3 length: 13 amino acids. From germline, CDR1 is SNHLY and CDR2 FYNNEI. CDR3 bases: TGTGCCAGCAGTGAACTCTCCAACTACGAGCAGTACGTC. Encoded protein: CASSELSNYEQYV.

This clonotype was counted many times. The gene calls are TRBV5-8 and TRBJ1-2; 7 bases agree with TRBD1. The V gene's germline CDR1 is SGHTS and CDR2 YDEGEE. This CDR3 contains 15 residues. V gave up 1 base and J gave up 4 bases; unmatched junction bases: 7. This CDR3 reads CASSLWQGVGYGYTF. The CDR3 region has the DNA TGTGCCAGCAGCTTGTGGCAGGGGGTAGGCTATGGCTACACCTTC.

V is TRBV11-2 and J is TRBJ2-7; D is perhaps TRBD2 (6 bases). This CDR3 region has 13 residues. Per the germline V gene, CDR1 is SGHAT and CDR2 is FQNNGV. V dropped 7 bases and J dropped 6 bases, with 16 bases sitting between them. DNA of the CDR3: TGTGCCAGCACCTCCGCGGGAACGTTCGAGCAGTACTTC. It translates to CASTSAGTFEQYF.

The rearrangement links TRBV4-1 to TRBJ2-7; D perhaps matches TRBD2 (5 bases). The CDR3 runs to 17 residues. Trimming took 4 bases from V and 0 from J, leaving 19 bases between them. Germline V gives CDR1 MGHRA, CDR2 YSYEKL. CDR3: CASSRGVGYGSSYEQYF. CDR3 DNA: TGCGCCAGCAGCCGGGGAGTAGGATACGGAAGCTCCTACGAGCAGTACTTC.

CDR3 DNA sequence: TGTGCCAGCAGCTGGGAGAGGACAGGGCACTACGAGCAGTACTTC. Protein: CASSWERTGHYEQYF. The V call is TRBV7-3, the J call TRBJ2-7; 8 bases align to TRBD1. CDR1 is SGHTA, CDR2 FQGTGA, per germline. V lost 4 bases to trimming and J lost 3 bases; unmatched junction nucleotides: 8. This CDR3 has 15 amino acids.

The chain has TRBV10-3 and TRBJ2-1; 14 bases line up with TRBD2. V was pared by 6 bases and J by 8 bases, with 12 bases of the junction left unmatched. The germline V gene has CDR1 ENHRY and CDR2 SYGVKD. This CDR3 is 17 amino acids long. The CDR3 coding sequence is TGTGCCATCAGCGAACCGGGACTAGCGGGGGCACGGGATGAGCAGTTCTTC. Amino acids: CAISEPGLAGARDEQFF.

This chain connects TRBV2 to TRBJ2-7; 7 nucleotides line up with TRBD2. The germline V gene has CDR1 SNHLY and CDR2 FYNNEI. J gave up 2 bases and V 2 bases, and 3 bases lay outside the gene matches. This CDR3 has 14 residues. CDR3 sequence (DNA): TGTGCCAGCAGTGAAACGGGGGGAACCTACGAGCAGTACTTC. This translates into CASSETGGTYEQYF. Combining the CDR3 with reference TRBV2 and TRBJ2-7 gives the whole variable domain EPEVTQTPSHQVTQMGQEVILRCVPISNHLYFYWYRQILGQKVEFLVSFYNNEISEKSEIFDDQFSVERPDGSNFTLKIRSTKLEDSAMYFCASSETGGTYEQYFGPGTRLTVT.

This clonotype was seen repeatedly, ten times or more. The CDR3, as DNA: TGTGCCAGCAGCTTGGCGCTGGGGATCAATCAGCCCCAGCATTTT. Translated: CASSLALGINQPQHF. J is TRBJ1-5 and V is TRBV5-6; D ambiguous. The length of the CDR3 is 15 residues. Germline V gene lookup returns CDR1 SGHDT and CDR2 YYEEEE. V dropped 0 bases and J dropped 3 bases, with 10 bases sitting between them.

This clonotype was seen ten or more times. The rearrangement links TRBV7-2 to TRBJ2-1, with D perhaps TRBD1 (5 bases). CDR3 length: 14 amino acids. In germline, CDR1 is SGHTA, CDR2 FQGNSA. V was trimmed by 5 bases and J by 5 bases, leaving 13 bases between them. CDR3 loop: CASSNRVTDNEQFF. CDR3 sequence (DNA): TGTGCCAGCAGCAACCGCGTGACAGACAATGAGCAGTTCTTC.

This sequence joins TRBV15 and TRBJ2-7; 9 nucleotides align to TRBD1. V trimming: 6 bases; J trimming: 3 bases; junction bases outside the gene matches: 3. Per the germline V gene, CDR1 is LNHNV and CDR2 is YYDKDF (reference sequence). This CDR3 has 13 amino acids. The CDR3 here is CATRRQGVYEQYV. DNA for the CDR3: TGTGCCACCAGAAGACAGGGGGTCTACGAGCAGTACGTC.

The V gene is TRBV2, the J gene TRBJ2-3; 8 positions match TRBD2. The germline V gene has CDR1 SNHLY and CDR2 FYNNEI. The CDR3 is made up of 14 amino acids. With 6 bases clipped from V and 1 base from J, the junction kept 3 bases outside the gene matches. Here the CDR3 DNA reads TGTGCCAGCAGGGCGGGGGGTGGCACAGATACGCAGTATTTT. Its translation: CASRAGGGTDTQYF.